The entry below describes one T cell receptor beta chain. What it recognizes is unknown. One base away lies a much larger clone, so this may be a sequencing read error. The data derive from a study of T-cell memory formation after mild COVID-19. cDNA libraries for TCR alpha and TCR beta, carrying sample barcodes and UMIs, came from 5'RACE with constant-segment primers. A single record per CDR3 protein comes from TCRdb applying MiXCR to the 5' RACE reads. This sample has tens of thousands of distinct CDR3 sequences, with 10% to 15% found just once. Broader study findings: Still unconfirmed is whether the second-wave clones peaking on day 37 recognized SARS-CoV-2. CM and EM subsets held most contracting CD4+ clones; EMRA held CD8+ ones. Pre-infection memory already had some responding clones, implying cross-reactive memory joined.

V lost 0 bases to trimming and J lost 3 bases, with 12 bases between them. Germline CDR1 is DFQATT and CDR2 is SNEGSKA (reference sequence). The CDR3 length is 14 residues. The TCR was taken from a man aged 18 to 35 who had mild COVID-19 (a few samples of this study predate the infection). Cell type and time point are not known. The gene calls are TRBV20-1 and TRBJ2-7; TRBD2 is a possible D gene (6 bases). The source material was PBMCs or a T cell subset sorted from them (not recorded which). The CDR3 here is CSARDRVGGYEQYF. Written as DNA, the CDR3 is TGCAGTGCTAGAGATCGTGTGGGGGGCTACGAGCAGTACTTC.